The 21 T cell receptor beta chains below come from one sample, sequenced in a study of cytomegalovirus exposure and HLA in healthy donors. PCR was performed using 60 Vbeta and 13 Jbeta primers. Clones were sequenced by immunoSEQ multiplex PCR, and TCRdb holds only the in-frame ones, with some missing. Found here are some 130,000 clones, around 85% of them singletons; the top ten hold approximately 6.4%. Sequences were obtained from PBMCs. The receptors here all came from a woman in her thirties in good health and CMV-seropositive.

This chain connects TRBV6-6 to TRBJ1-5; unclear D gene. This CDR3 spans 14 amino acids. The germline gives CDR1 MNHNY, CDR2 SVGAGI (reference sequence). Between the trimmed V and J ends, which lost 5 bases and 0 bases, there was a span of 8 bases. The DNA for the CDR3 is TGTGCCAGCAGTAGGACTAGTAGCAATCAGCCCCAGCATTTT. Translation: CASSRTSSNQPQHF.

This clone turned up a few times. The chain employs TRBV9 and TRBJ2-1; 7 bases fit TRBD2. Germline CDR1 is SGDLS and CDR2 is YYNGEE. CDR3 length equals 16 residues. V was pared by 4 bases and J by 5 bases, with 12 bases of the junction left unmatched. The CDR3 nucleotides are TGTGCCAGCAGCTTTAACTTCGGGACTAAGAACAATGAGCAGTTCTTC. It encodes CASSFNFGTKNNEQFF. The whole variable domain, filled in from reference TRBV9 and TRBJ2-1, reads DSGVTQTPKHLITATGQRVTLRCSPRSGDLSVYWYQQSLDQGLQFLIQYYNGEERAKGNILERFSAQQFPDLHSELNLSSLELGDSALYFCASSFNFGTKNNEQFFGPGTRLTVL.

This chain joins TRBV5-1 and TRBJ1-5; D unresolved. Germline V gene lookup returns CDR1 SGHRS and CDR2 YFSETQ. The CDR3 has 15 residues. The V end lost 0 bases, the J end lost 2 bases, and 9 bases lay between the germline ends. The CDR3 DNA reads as TGCGCCAGCAGCTTGGATCCCACAGGCAATCAGCCCCAGCATTTT. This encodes CASSLDPTGNQPQHF.

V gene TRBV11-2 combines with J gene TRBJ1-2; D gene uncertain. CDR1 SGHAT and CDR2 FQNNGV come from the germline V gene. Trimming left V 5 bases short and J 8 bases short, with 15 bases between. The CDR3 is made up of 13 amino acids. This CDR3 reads CASSPDITGGYTF. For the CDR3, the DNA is TGTGCCAGCAGCCCCGACATTACTGGGGGCTACACCTTC. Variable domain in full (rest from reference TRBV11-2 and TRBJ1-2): EAGVAQSPRYKIIEKRQSVAFWCNPISGHATLYWYQQILGQGPKLLIQFQNNGVVDDSQLPKDRFSAERLKGVDSTLKIQPAKLEDSAVYLCASSPDITGGYTFGSGTRLTVV.

The chain's CDR3 is CASSNDQGTEAFF. For the CDR3, the DNA is TGCGCCAGCAGCAATGACCAGGGAACTGAAGCTTTCTTT. The rearrangement links TRBV5-1 to TRBJ1-1, with TRBD1 as a possible D gene (5 bases). This CDR3 has 13 amino acids. Trimming stripped 4 bases from V and 5 bases from J, with 12 bases between. Germline V gives CDR1 SGHRS, CDR2 YFSETQ.

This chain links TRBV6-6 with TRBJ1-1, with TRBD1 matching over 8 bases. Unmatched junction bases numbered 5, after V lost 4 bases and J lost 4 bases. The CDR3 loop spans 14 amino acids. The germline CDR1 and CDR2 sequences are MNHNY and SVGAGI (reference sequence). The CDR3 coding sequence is TGTGCCAGCAGTTTGACAGGGGTGGGCACTGAAGCTTTCTTT. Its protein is CASSLTGVGTEAFF.

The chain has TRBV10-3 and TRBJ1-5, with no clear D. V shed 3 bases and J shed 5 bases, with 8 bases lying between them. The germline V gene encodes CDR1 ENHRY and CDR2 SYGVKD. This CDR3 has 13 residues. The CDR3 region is CAISETLDQPQHF. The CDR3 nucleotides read TGTGCCATCAGTGAAACGTTAGATCAGCCCCAGCATTTT.

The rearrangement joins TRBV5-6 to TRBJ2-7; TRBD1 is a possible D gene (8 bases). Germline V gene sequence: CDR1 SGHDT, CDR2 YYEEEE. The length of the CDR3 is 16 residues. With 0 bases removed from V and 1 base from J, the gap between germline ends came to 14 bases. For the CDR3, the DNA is TGTGCCAGCAGCTTGGCCAACAGGGGGGGGTCCTACGAGCAGTACTTC. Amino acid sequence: CASSLANRGGSYEQYF.

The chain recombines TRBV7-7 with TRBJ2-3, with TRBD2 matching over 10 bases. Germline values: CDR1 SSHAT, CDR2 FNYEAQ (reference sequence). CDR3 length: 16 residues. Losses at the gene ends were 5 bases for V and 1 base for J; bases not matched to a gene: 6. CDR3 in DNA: TGTGCCAGCAGCCCCTTCCTAGCGGGGGGCACAGATACGCAGTATTTT. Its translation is CASSPFLAGGTDTQYF.

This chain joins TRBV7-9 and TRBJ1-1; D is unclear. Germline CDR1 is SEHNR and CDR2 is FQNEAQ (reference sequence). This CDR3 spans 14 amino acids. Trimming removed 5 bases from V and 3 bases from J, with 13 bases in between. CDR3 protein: CASSPSDWDTEAFF. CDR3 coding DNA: TGTGCCAGCAGCCCTTCCGACTGGGACACTGAAGCTTTCTTT.

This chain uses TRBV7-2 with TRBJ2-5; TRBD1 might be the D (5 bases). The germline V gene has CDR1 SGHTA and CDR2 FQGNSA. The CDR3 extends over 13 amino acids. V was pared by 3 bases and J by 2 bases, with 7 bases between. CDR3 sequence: CASSFRGQETQYF. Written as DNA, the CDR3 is TGTGCCAGCAGCTTTAGGGGACAAGAGACCCAGTACTTC. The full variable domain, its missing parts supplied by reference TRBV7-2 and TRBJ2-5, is GAGVSQSPSNKVTEKGKDVELRCDPISGHTALYWYRQSLGQGLEFLIYFQGNSAPDKSGLPSDRFSAERTGGSVSTLTIQRTQQEDSAVYLCASSFRGQETQYFGPGTRLLVL.

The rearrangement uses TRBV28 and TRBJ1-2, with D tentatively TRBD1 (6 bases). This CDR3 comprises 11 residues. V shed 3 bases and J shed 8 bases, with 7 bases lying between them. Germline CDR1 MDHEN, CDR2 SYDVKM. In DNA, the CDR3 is TGTGCCAGCAGTTTGCAGGGGGGCTACACCTTC. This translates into CASSLQGGYTF.

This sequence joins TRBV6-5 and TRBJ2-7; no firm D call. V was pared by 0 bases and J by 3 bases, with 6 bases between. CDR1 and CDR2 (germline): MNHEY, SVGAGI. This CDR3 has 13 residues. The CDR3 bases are TGTGCCAGCAGTTACTCGACGGGCTACGAGCAGTACTTC. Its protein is CASSYSTGYEQYF.

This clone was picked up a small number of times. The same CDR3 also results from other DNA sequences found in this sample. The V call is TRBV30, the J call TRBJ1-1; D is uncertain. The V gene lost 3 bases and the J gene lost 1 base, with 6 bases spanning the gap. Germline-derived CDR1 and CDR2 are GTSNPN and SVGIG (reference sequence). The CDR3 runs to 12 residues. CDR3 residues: CAWRPGNTEAFF. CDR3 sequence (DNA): TGTGCCTGGAGACCCGGGAACACTGAAGCTTTCTTT.

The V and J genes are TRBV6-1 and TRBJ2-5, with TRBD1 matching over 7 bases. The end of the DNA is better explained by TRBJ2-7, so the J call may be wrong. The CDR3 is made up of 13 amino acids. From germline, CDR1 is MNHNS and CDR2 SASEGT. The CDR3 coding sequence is TGTGCCAGCAGTACAGGGGTGGCGTACGAGCAGTACTTC. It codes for CASSTGVAYEQYF.

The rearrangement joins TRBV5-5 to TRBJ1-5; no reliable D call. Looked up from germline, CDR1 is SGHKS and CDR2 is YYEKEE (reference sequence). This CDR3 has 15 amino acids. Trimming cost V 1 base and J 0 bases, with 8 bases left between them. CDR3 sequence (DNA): TGTGCCAGCAGCTTGTTCCAGGATAGCAATCAGCCCCAGCATTTT. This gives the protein CASSLFQDSNQPQHF.

CDR3 DNA: TGTGCCAGCAGCTTACCAGGGACTAACTATGGCTACACCTTC. Translating gives CASSLPGTNYGYTF. V is TRBV11-3 and J is TRBJ1-2; possible D gene TRBD1, 5 bases. V was cut by 2 bases and J by 0 bases, with 7 bases left in between. CDR3 size: 14 residues. Looked up from germline, CDR1 is SGHNT and CDR2 is YENEEA.

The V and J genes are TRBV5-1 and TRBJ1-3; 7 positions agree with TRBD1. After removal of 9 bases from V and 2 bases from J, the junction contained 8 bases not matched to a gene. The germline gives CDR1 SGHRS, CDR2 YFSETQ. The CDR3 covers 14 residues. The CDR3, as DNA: TGCGCCACCTCGACAGGGAGCACTGGAAACACCATATATTTT. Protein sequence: CATSTGSTGNTIYF.

The CDR3 nucleotides are TGTGCCAGCAGCCTACTCTTACAGGGGAGAGGGGACACTGAAGCTTTCTTT. Its translation is CASSLLLQGRGDTEAFF. The V call is TRBV11-1, the J call TRBJ1-1, with 7 bases aligning to TRBD1. The V and J ends lost 5 bases and 3 bases, in that order; junction bases with no gene match: 15. The CDR3 length is 17 residues. Germline V gene sequence: CDR1 SGHAT, CDR2 FQDESV (reference sequence). The full variable domain, rest sourced from reference TRBV11-1 and TRBJ1-1, is EAEVAQSPRYKITEKSQAVAFWCDPISGHATLYWYRQILGQGPELLVQFQDESVVDDSQLPKDRFSAERLKGVDSTLKIQPAELGDSAMYLCASSLLLQGRGDTEAFFGQGTRLTVV.

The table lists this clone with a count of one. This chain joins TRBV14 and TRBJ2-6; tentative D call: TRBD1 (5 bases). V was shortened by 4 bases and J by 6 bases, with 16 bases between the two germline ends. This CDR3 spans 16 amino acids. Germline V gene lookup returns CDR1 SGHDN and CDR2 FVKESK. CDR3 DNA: TGTGCCAGCAGCCCACAACAGGTGATGGTGGCCAACGTCCTGACTTTC. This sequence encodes CASSPQQVMVANVLTF.

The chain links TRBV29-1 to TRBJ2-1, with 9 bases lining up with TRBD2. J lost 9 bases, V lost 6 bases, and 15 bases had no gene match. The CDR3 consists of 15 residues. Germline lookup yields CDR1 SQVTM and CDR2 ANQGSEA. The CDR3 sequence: CSVPELASGEGEQFF. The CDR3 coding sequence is TGCAGCGTCCCCGAACTCGCTAGCGGGGAAGGTGAGCAGTTCTTC.